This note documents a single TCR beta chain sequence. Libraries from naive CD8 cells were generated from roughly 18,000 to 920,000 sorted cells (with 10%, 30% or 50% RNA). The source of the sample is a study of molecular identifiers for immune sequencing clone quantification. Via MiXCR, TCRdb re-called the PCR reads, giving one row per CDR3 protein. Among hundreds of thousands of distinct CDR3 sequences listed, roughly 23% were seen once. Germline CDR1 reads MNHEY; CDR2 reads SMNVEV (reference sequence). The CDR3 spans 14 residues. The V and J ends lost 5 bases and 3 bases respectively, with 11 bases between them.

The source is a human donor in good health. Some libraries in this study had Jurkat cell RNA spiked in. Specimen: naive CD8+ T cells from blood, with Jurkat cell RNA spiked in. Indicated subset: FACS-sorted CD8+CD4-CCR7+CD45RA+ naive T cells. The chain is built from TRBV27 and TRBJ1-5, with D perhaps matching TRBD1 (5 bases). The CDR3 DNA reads TGTGCCAGCAGTCCACGGGGGTACAATCAGCCCCAGCATTTT. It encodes CASSPRGYNQPQHF.